This passage covers 17 T cell receptor beta chains from one sample sequenced in a study of blood T cell repertoires in COVID-19. This table comes from immunoSEQ multiplex PCR, and its TCRdb copy is limited to in-frame clones, with some not included. The sample carries a few hundred thousand clones, 65% to 90% recorded once. Sequenced sample: peripheral blood. All receptors come from a woman in her fifties or sixties with acute or convalescent COVID-19.

V and J are TRBV7-2 and TRBJ2-1; the match to TRBD2 covers 11 bases. Germline CDR1 SGHTA, CDR2 FQGNSA. The CDR3 has 14 amino acids. Germline trimming cut 5 bases from V and 5 bases from J; bases unmatched to any gene: 2. CDR3: CASSPSGGNNEQFF. The CDR3 DNA reads as TGTGCCAGCAGCCCTAGCGGGGGGAACAATGAGCAGTTCTTC.

V usage is TRBV7-2 and J usage is TRBJ2-7; 7 bases align to TRBD2. The CDR3 sequence is 14 residues long. Germline CDR1 and CDR2: SGHTA and FQGNSA. Trimming cost V 3 bases and J 3 bases; bases outside gene matches: 5. The CDR3: CASSFGGGFYEQYF. The CDR3, as DNA: TGTGCCAGCAGCTTTGGGGGGGGATTCTACGAGCAGTACTTC.

The V call is TRBV19, the J call TRBJ2-2, with 10 bases fitting TRBD1. Germline values: CDR1 LNHDA, CDR2 SQIVND (reference sequence). V lost 0 bases, J lost 6 bases, and 10 bases stayed unmatched. CDR3 length: 18 residues. The CDR3 spells CASSIDGPGTGDAGELFF. CDR3 DNA: TGTGCCAGTAGTATAGACGGCCCCGGGACAGGGGATGCCGGGGAGCTGTTTTTT. Full variable domain (rest looked up from reference TRBV19 and TRBJ2-2): DGGITQSPKYLFRKEGQNVTLSCEQNLNHDAMYWYRQDPGQGLRLIYYSQIVNDFQKGDIAEGYSVSREKKESFPLTVTSAQKNPTAFYLCASSIDGPGTGDAGELFFGEGSRLTVL.

V is TRBV15 and J is TRBJ2-1, with TRBD2 matching 8 bases. The junction had 4 bases not matched to a gene; V was cut back by 0 bases and J by 6 bases. The CDR3 totals 15 residues. In germline, CDR1 is LNHNV, CDR2 YYDKDF (reference sequence). CDR3 protein: CATSRERGASNEQFF. CDR3 coding DNA: TGTGCCACCAGCAGAGAGCGGGGGGCTAGCAATGAGCAGTTCTTC.

The chain employs TRBV4-2 and TRBJ2-1; a weak D match, TRBD2 (5 bases). CDR1 is LGHNA and CDR2 is YNFKEQ in the germline V gene. CDR3 length: 12 amino acids. Trimming stripped 4 bases from V and 7 bases from J, with 8 bases between. For the CDR3, the DNA is TGTGCCAGCAGCCGTGGGGAGAATGAGCAGTTCTTC. Its protein product is CASSRGENEQFF.

Turning to this clone: An end of the junction does not agree with germline; a read error may underlie this. The V and J genes are TRBV7-7 and TRBJ1-4, with unresolved D. This CDR3 spans 17 amino acids. Per germline, CDR1 SSHAT and CDR2 FNYEAQ (reference sequence). In nucleotides, the CDR3 is TGTGCTAGCAGCTCAAGCAGGTCGTACGCAACTAATGAAAAACTGTTTTTT. Protein sequence: CASSSSRSYATNEKLFF.

The gene calls are TRBV29-1 and TRBJ1-3, with 8 bases aligning to TRBD1. CDR3 size: 15 residues. Unmatched junction bases numbered 12, after V lost 7 bases and J lost 4 bases. Germline V lookup: CDR1 SQVTM, CDR2 ANQGSEA. CDR3 residues: CSGWKTGDFGNTIYF. In nucleotides, the CDR3 is TGCAGCGGATGGAAGACAGGGGACTTCGGAAACACCATATATTTT. Complete variable domain (other parts from reference TRBV29-1 and TRBJ1-3): SAVISQKPSRDICQRGTSLTIQCQVDSQVTMMFWYRQQPGQSLTLIATANQGSEATYESGFVIDKFPISRPNLTFSTLTVSNMSPEDSSIYLCSGWKTGDFGNTIYFGEGSWLTVV.

J is TRBJ1-2 and V is TRBV18; 8 bases match TRBD1. The CDR3 spans 17 residues. Germline V lookup: CDR1 KGHSH, CDR2 LQKENI. V lost 3 bases to trimming and J lost 2 bases; unmatched junction nucleotides: 11. In nucleotides, the CDR3 is TGTGCCAGCTCACCGCAAACTTCAGGACAGGGCAACTATGGCTACACCTTC. Its protein product is CASSPQTSGQGNYGYTF. Variable domain in full (rest from reference TRBV18 and TRBJ1-2): NAGVMQNPRHLVRRRGQEARLRCSPMKGHSHVYWYRQLPEEGLKFMVYLQKENIIDESGMPKERFSAEFPKEGPSILRIQQVVRGDSAAYFCASSPQTSGQGNYGYTFGSGTRLTVV.

The gene calls are TRBV18 and TRBJ2-3, with TRBD2 identical over 9 bases. The CDR3 totals 13 residues. V lost 4 bases and J lost 4; bases outside the gene matches: 0. Germline V gives CDR1 KGHSH, CDR2 LQKENI. The chain's CDR3 is CASSLAGADTQYF. The DNA of the CDR3 is TGTGCCAGCTCACTAGCGGGGGCAGATACGCAGTATTTT.

The chain joins TRBV6-5 to TRBJ2-7; tentatively, D is TRBD1 (6 bases). Deletions cut 5 bases from V and 5 bases from J, with 16 bases between. Germline values: CDR1 MNHEY, CDR2 SVGAGI. The length of the CDR3 is 14 residues. The CDR3, as DNA: TGTGCCAGCAGTCAACAGGGAAGGCTCCACGAGCAGTACTTC. Residues: CASSQQGRLHEQYF.

V and J are TRBV7-9 and TRBJ1-2; tentative D call: TRBD1 (6 bases). The germline CDR1 and CDR2 sequences are SEHNR and FQNEAQ (reference sequence). The ends were cut back, 5 bases at V and 2 bases at J, with 21 bases in the middle. This CDR3 comprises 17 residues. CDR3 bases: TGTGCCAGCAGCCCCTCGACTGGTTCTGGGGGCAACTATGGCTACACCTTC. It translates to CASSPSTGSGGNYGYTF.

This rearrangement joins TRBV2 to TRBJ1-5; D remains unclear. V lost 4 bases and J lost 7, with 17 bases in between. CDR3 length: 15 residues. Per the germline V gene, CDR1 is SNHLY and CDR2 is FYNNEI. CDR3 DNA sequence: TGTGCCAGCAGTGTGAGTCCGGGGTTGAGGCAGCCCCAGCATTTT. This encodes CASSVSPGLRQPQHF.

The chain couples TRBV6-5 to TRBJ2-1, with TRBD1 matching 8 bases. The CDR3 extends over 14 amino acids. Unmatched junction bases numbered 5, after V lost 6 bases and J lost 4 bases. CDR1 is MNHEY and CDR2 is SVGAGI in the germline V gene. The chain's CDR3 is CASSTGGPYNEQFF. CDR3 nucleotide sequence: TGTGCCAGCAGCACAGGGGGGCCTTACAATGAGCAGTTCTTC.

This clone was observed once. The V and J genes are TRBV5-1 and TRBJ2-7; D is uncertain. V shed 0 bases and J shed 0 bases, with 7 bases lying between them. Per germline, CDR1 SGHRS and CDR2 YFSETQ. This CDR3 is 14 amino acids long. This chain's CDR3 is CASSLDNLSYEQYF. The DNA for the CDR3 is TGCGCCAGCAGCTTGGATAATCTCTCCTACGAGCAGTACTTC.

Here the CDR3 reads CASSQLPGLNYEKLFF. The CDR3 nucleotides are TGCGCCAGCAGCCAACTCCCGGGACTCAACTACGAAAAACTGTTTTTT. The rearrangement links TRBV4-1 to TRBJ1-4; D is possibly TRBD1 (5 bases). Trimming took 2 bases from V and 8 from J, leaving 18 bases between them. Looked up from germline, CDR1 is MGHRA and CDR2 is YSYEKL. This CDR3 spans 16 amino acids.

The chain links TRBV6-4 to TRBJ1-2; D is unclear. Trimming cost V 8 bases and J 4 bases, with 20 bases left between them. Germline V gene data show CDR1 as MRHNA and CDR2 as SNTAGT. The CDR3 contains 15 residues. The CDR3: CASRPSSGLGYGYTF. In nucleotides, the CDR3 is TGTGCCAGCCGTCCAAGTTCGGGTCTTGGCTATGGCTACACCTTC.

J is TRBJ2-2 and V is TRBV19; 8 nucleotides match TRBD1. CDR3 length equals 16 residues. Germline V gives CDR1 LNHDA, CDR2 SQIVND (reference sequence). V lost 3 bases to trimming and J lost 0 bases; unmatched junction nucleotides: 3. CDR3 DNA: TGTGCCAGTAGTATGAACAGGGGGACGAACACCGGGGAGCTGTTTTTT. Residues: CASSMNRGTNTGELFF.